The 8 T cell receptor beta chains below all came from one sample that was sequenced in a study of T-cell memory formation after mild COVID-19. TCRdb re-called the 5' RACE reads with MiXCR, one entry per CDR3 protein. The sample has hundreds of thousands of distinct CDR3 sequences, around 15% seen once; the top ten hold about a fifth. Sequencing input: PBMCs or a T cell subset sorted from them (not recorded which). The receptors come from a man between 18 and 29 years old who had mild COVID-19 (a few samples of this study predate the infection). Cell type and time point are not known.

The chain uses TRBV7-9 and TRBJ1-4; 8 nucleotides align to TRBD1. Germline trimming cut 4 bases from V and 10 bases from J; bases unmatched to any gene: 11. CDR3 length: 15 residues. CDR1 and CDR2 (germline): SEHNR, FQNEAQ (reference sequence). CDR3 nucleotides: TGTGCCAGCAGCTCTTCACAGGGGGGCCTGGGAAAACTGTTTTTT. Its translation is CASSSSQGGLGKLFF.

The CDR3 DNA is TGTGCCAGCAGCAGAAGTCCCTACGAGCAGTACTTC. As protein: CASSRSPYEQYF. The rearrangement joins TRBV6-1 to TRBJ2-7; D is uncertain. CDR3 length: 12 residues. The germline V gene has CDR1 MNHNS and CDR2 SASEGT. V lost 6 bases and J 2 bases, leaving 8 bases between the germline ends.

V usage is TRBV6-5 and J usage is TRBJ2-1; unclear D gene. Trimming cost V 0 bases and J 2 bases, with 8 bases left between them. This CDR3 is 15 amino acids long. Germline-derived CDR1 and CDR2 are MNHEY and SVGAGI. CDR3 in amino acids: CASSYSIQPYNEQFF. In DNA, the CDR3 is TGTGCCAGCAGTTACTCGATTCAGCCCTACAATGAGCAGTTCTTC.

This clonotype has only a few counts. This chain uses TRBV4-1 with TRBJ1-2; D gene unclear. Germline-derived CDR1 and CDR2 are MGHRA and YSYEKL. Trimming left V 1 base short and J 1 base short, with 7 bases between. The CDR3 runs 14 residues. CDR3 nucleotides: TGCGCCAGCAGCCAAGCAGCAGATAACTATGGCTACACCTTC. It is translated as CASSQAADNYGYTF.

The chain recombines TRBV19 with TRBJ2-1; TRBD1 or TRBD2 may be the D gene (5 bases each). The germline CDR1 and CDR2 sequences are LNHDA and SQIVND (reference sequence). The CDR3 has 15 amino acids. V shed 7 bases and J shed 2 bases, with 15 bases lying between them. CDR3 sequence reads: CASTQPGTAYNEQFF. CDR3 bases: TGTGCCAGTACCCAGCCGGGGACGGCCTACAATGAGCAGTTCTTC.

This clonotype was detected ten times or more. V and J are TRBV20-1 and TRBJ2-3, with a tentative D call TRBD2 (6 bases). The V and J ends lost 3 bases and 0 bases respectively, with 13 bases between them. The CDR3 length is 15 residues. Germline loops: CDR1 DFQATT, CDR2 SNEGSKA (reference sequence). In nucleotides, the CDR3 is TGCAGTGCTAGCCGGGGGACCATTAGCACAGATACGCAGTATTTT. It encodes CSASRGTISTDTQYF.

The chain carries TRBV12-3 or TRBV12-4 and TRBJ2-1; D possibly corresponds to TRBD1 (6 bases). V was cut by 8 bases and J by 2 bases, with 13 bases left in between. The CDR3 length is 14 residues. The CDR3 coding sequence is TGTGCCAGCGACCGGGACACCGCCTACAATGAGCAGTTCTTC. This gives the protein CASDRDTAYNEQFF.

The J gene is TRBJ1-1, the V gene TRBV7-8; D not certain. The CDR3 contains 14 residues. Germline CDR1 is SGHVS and CDR2 is FQNEAQ. Trimming removed 4 bases at V and 4 bases at J, with 13 bases between. The DNA of the CDR3 is TGTGCCAGCAGCTCAGATCGGGCAGGCACTGAAGCTTTCTTT. This codes for CASSSDRAGTEAFF.